The present TCR beta chain was sequenced within a study of T cell responses to AZD1222 COVID-19 vaccine. Findings of the study overall: Regions 160-218 and 743-854 held dominance among vaccine-associated CD4 TCRs, which spanned spike. Only 5 or 6 AZD1222 recipients were seropositive at baseline. Two AZD1222 doses significantly raised spike-specific TCR breadth and depth over controls.

Second doses that came at about 4 or about 12 weeks were put together. The V end lost 1 base, the J end lost 7 bases, and 9 bases lay between the germline ends. The germline V gene has CDR1 SGHTS and CDR2 YDEGEE. CDR3 size: 13 residues. Details on this clone: Its specificity is not known.

Some clones are missing from TCRdb's copy, which holds only in-frame ones; the method was immunoSEQ multiplex PCR. This sample has over 150,000 clones, with around nine tenths found just once. The gene calls are TRBV5-8 and TRBJ1-3, with D hard to call. This TCR was sampled from an adult who received the AZD1222 COVID-19 vaccine. The sample in question was peripheral blood, obtained 28 days after the second AZD1222 dose. The CDR3 protein is CASSLTERNTIYF. CDR3 DNA sequence: TGTGCCAGCAGCTTGACCGAGAGGAACACCATATATTTT.